The rows below give T cell receptor beta chains drawn from one sample of a study of blood T cells in healthy people across ages. From the 5' RACE reads, TCRdb called clonotypes with MiXCR, one entry per CDR3 protein. The repertoire includes around 1,500,000 distinct CDR3 sequences, 28% of them detected once, and approximately 7.7% sits in the top ten. Sequenced material: blood. These TCRs come from a woman aged 25-40 years in good health. CDR3s include the opening cysteine and the closing phenylalanine or tryptophan. D genes are given only for firm matches. Only part of the rows carry a size: once, few, many, or a class if the clone is expanded.

>TRBD2|TRBJ2-7|TRBV12-3/TRBV12-4|few
CASSSTSGDSYEQYF
TGTGCCAGCAGCTCGACTAGCGGGGACTCCTACGAGCAGTACTTC
>TRBD2|TRBJ2-3|TRBV5-1|few
CASQPGTSGTDTQYF
TGCGCCAGCCAACCCGGGACTAGCGGCACAGATACGCAGTATTTT
>TRBD2|TRBJ2-7|TRBV6-6|NA
CATNSGGAYEQYF
TGTGCCACCAATAGCGGGGGGGCGTACGAGCAGTACTTC
>TRBD2|TRBJ2-4|TRBV6-5|few
CASSYPGTSGTNIQYF
TGTGCCAGCAGTTACCCCGGGACTAGCGGGACGAACATTCAGTACTTC
>NA|TRBJ2-3|TRBV7-2|NA
CASSLEYTTDTQYF
TGTGCCAGCAGCTTAGAGTATACCACAGATACGCAGTATTTT
>NA|TRBJ1-1|TRBV24-1|NA
CATQKTEAFF
TGTGCCACCCAGAAGACTGAAGCTTTCTTT
>TRBD1|TRBJ2-5|TRBV19|NA
CASSIGARTGGGETQYF
TGTGCCAGTAGTATAGGGGCACGGACAGGGGGGGGAGAGACCCAGTACTTC
>NA|TRBJ2-2|TRBV28|NA
CASSFRLGGDGELFF
TGTGCCAGCAGTTTTCGTCTTGGGGGAGATGGGGAGCTGTTTTTT
>NA|TRBJ2-6|TRBV5-1|NA
CASSLGLPGANVLTF
TGCGCCAGCAGCTTGGGGCTCCCTGGGGCCAACGTCCTGACTTTC
>NA|TRBJ2-1|TRBV12-3/TRBV12-4|NA
CAGSFGGGADEQFF
TGTGCCGGCAGTTTTGGTGGGGGGGCCGATGAGCAGTTCTTC
>TRBD2|TRBJ2-1|TRBV4-1|NA
CASRLAGAQYNEQFF
TGCGCCAGCAGGCTAGCGGGGGCCCAATACAATGAGCAGTTCTTC
>NA|TRBJ2-5|TRBV4-3|NA
CAITGRQETQYF
TGCGCCATTACGGGACGGCAAGAGACCCAGTACTTC
>TRBD2|TRBJ2-1|TRBV6-5|NA
CASRGGAGWQFF
TGTGCCAGCAGGGGGGGAGCGGGGTGGCAGTTCTTC
>NA|TRBJ2-7|TRBV7-6|NA
CASSRVGARYEQYF
TGTGCCAGCAGCCGCGTGGGTGCGAGGTACGAGCAGTACTTC
>TRBD2|TRBJ2-5|TRBV29-1|once
CSVVGGTSGRGTQYF
TGCAGCGTTGTAGGTGGGACTAGCGGGAGAGGGACCCAGTACTTC
>TRBD1|TRBJ2-5|TRBV15|many
CATSRERDRVGETQYF
TGTGCCACCAGCAGAGAACGGGACAGGGTAGGAGAGACCCAGTACTTC
>TRBD2|TRBJ2-4|TRBV11-2|many
CASSLGLGENIQYF
TGTGCCAGCAGCCTTGGACTAGGGGAAAACATTCAGTACTTC
>NA|TRBJ2-3|TRBV12-3/TRBV12-4|many
CASSFGPDTQYF
TGTGCCAGCAGCTTTGGCCCAGATACGCAGTATTTT
>TRBD1|TRBJ1-4|TRBV2|NA
CASSQGTGRGEKLFF
TGTGCCAGCAGCCAGGGGACAGGGCGAGGTGAAAAACTGTTTTTT
>NA|TRBJ2-1|TRBV6-1|many
CAIKRASVGENVNEQFF
TGTGCCATCAAAAGGGCTAGCGTTGGAGAGAATGTAAATGAGCAGTTCTTC
>TRBD1|TRBJ2-5|TRBV12-3/TRBV12-4|NA
CASSGTGGPQETQYF
TGTGCCAGCAGTGGGACAGGGGGCCCACAAGAGACCCAGTACTTC
>NA|TRBJ2-3|TRBV4-3|NA
CASSQGGETDTQYF
TGCGCCAGCAGCCAAGGGGGGGAGACAGATACGCAGTATTTT
>NA|TRBJ1-1|TRBV3-1|few
CASRGWGEAFF
TGTGCCAGCAGAGGGTGGGGGGAAGCTTTCTTT
>NA|TRBJ2-4|TRBV12-3/TRBV12-4|NA
CASSPRTGRSIQYF
TGTGCCAGCAGTCCCCGCACAGGGAGGAGCATTCAGTACTTC
>NA|TRBJ2-3|TRBV29-1|few
CSVEQAGRQGFSTDTQYF
TGCAGCGTTGAACAGGCGGGAAGACAGGGATTTTCCACAGATACGCAGTATTTT
>NA|TRBJ1-2|TRBV7-9|NA
CASSLAAGVYGYTF
TGTGCCAGCAGCTTAGCGGCAGGAGTCTATGGCTACACCTTC
>TRBD2|TRBJ2-1|TRBV7-9|NA
CASAGGDRSSYNEQFF
TGTGCCAGCGCGGGAGGCGACCGAAGCTCCTACAATGAGCAGTTCTTC
>NA|TRBJ2-5|TRBV12-3/TRBV12-4|NA
CASRPRGTGQETQYF
TGTGCCAGCAGACCCAGGGGTACCGGTCAAGAGACCCAGTACTTC
>NA|TRBJ2-3|TRBV7-9|many
CASSDPGGTTDTQYF
TGTGCCAGCAGCGACCCAGGGGGGACCACAGATACGCAGTATTTT
>NA|TRBJ2-1|TRBV4-3|many
CASSQAVADSYNEQFF
TGCGCCAGCAGCCAAGCTGTAGCAGACTCCTACAATGAGCAGTTCTTC
>NA|TRBJ2-3|TRBV20-1|few
CSAARGAGTDTQYF
TGCAGTGCCGCTCGAGGGGCAGGGACAGATACGCAGTATTTT
>NA|TRBJ1-4|TRBV28|NA
CASSPPTVEKLFF
TGTGCCAGCAGTCCACCGACAGTCGAAAAACTGTTTTTT
>TRBD1|TRBJ2-3|TRBV5-6|few
CASSFFRDRGPDTQYF
TGTGCCAGCAGCTTTTTCCGGGACAGGGGGCCGGATACGCAGTATTTT
>TRBD2|TRBJ2-4|TRBV7-2|NA
CASSSSGRVETQDF
TGTGCCAGCAGCTCTAGCGGGAGGGTGGAGACCCAGGACTTC
>TRBD2|TRBJ2-1|TRBV7-2|NA
CASSLGGRVDNEQFF
TGTGCCAGCAGCTTAGGCGGGAGGGTGGACAATGAGCAGTTCTTC
>NA|TRBJ2-6|TRBV5-7|few
CASSLISPGANVLTF
TGTGCCAGCAGCTTAATAAGCCCTGGGGCCAACGTCCTGACTTTC
>TRBD2|TRBJ2-5|TRBV4-1|many
CASSQVVAGGEETQYF
TGCGCCAGCAGCCAAGTGGTAGCGGGGGGAGAGGAGACCCAGTACTTC
>NA|TRBJ2-1|TRBV20-1|NA
CSALTSSGQFF
TGCAGTGCCCTGACCTCATCTGGGCAGTTCTTC
>NA|TRBJ2-5|TRBV29-1|NA
CSVEFSVQETQYF
TGCAGCGTTGAGTTCTCAGTCCAAGAGACCCAGTACTTC
>TRBD2|TRBJ2-1|TRBV7-9|NA
CASNLAGFNELFF
TGTGCCAGCAACCTAGCGGGTTTCAATGAGCTGTTCTTC
>TRBD2|TRBJ2-1|TRBV14|NA
CASSHSGGGNEQFF
TGTGCCAGCAGCCATAGCGGGGGGGGCAATGAGCAGTTCTTC